The present TCR beta chain was sequenced within a study of T cell changes during pregnancy in multiple sclerosis. This CDR3 comprises 18 residues. Germline CDR1 and CDR2: MGHRA and YSYEKL. J gave up 2 bases and V 0 bases, and 10 bases lay outside the gene matches. The table came from immunoSEQ multiplex PCR; TCRdb's copy has only in-frame clones and leaves some out. The sample lists some 64,000 clones, about 92% occurring once. The chain is built from TRBV4-1 and TRBJ2-1; 7 positions agree with TRBD2. This clonotype was obtained from a female donor in good health, enrolled as a control in a pregnancy study. The sequencing used peripheral blood, collected in the second trimester of pregnancy. The CDR3 here is CASSQEEAASGPYNEQFF. Here the CDR3 DNA reads TGCGCCAGCAGCCAAGAGGAGGCGGCTAGCGGCCCCTACAATGAGCAGTTCTTC.